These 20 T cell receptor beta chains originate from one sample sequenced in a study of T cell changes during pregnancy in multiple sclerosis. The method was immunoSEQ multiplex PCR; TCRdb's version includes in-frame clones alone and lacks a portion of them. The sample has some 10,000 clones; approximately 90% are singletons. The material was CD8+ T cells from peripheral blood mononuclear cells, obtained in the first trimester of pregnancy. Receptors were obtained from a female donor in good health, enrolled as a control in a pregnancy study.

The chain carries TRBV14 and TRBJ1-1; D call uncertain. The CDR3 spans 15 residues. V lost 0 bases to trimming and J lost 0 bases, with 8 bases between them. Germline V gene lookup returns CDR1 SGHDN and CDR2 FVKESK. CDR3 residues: CASSQDTPVNTEAFF. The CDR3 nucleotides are TGTGCCAGCAGCCAAGATACGCCGGTGAACACTGAAGCTTTCTTT.

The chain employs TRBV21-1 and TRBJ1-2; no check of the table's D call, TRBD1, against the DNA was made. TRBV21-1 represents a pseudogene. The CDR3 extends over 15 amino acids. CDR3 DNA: TGTGCCAGCAGCACCCGGGACAGTAGCGACTATGGCTACACCTTC. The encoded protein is CASSTRDSSDYGYTF.

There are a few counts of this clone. Written as DNA, the CDR3 is TGCGCCAGCAGCCAAGGGGCTGCGAACACTGAAGCTTTCTTT. Encoded protein: CASSQGAANTEAFF. The chain links TRBV4-1 to TRBJ1-1; no clear D. Germline CDR1 MGHRA, CDR2 YSYEKL. This CDR3 has 14 amino acids. Trimming pared 1 base from V and 1 base from J, leaving 7 bases between.

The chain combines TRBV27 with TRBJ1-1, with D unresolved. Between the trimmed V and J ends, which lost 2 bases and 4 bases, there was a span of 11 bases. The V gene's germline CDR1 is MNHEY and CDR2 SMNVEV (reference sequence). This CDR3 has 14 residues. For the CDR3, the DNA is TGTGCCAGCAGTTTAGCTAGGCTTGGCACTGAAGCTTTCTTT. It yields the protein CASSLARLGTEAFF.

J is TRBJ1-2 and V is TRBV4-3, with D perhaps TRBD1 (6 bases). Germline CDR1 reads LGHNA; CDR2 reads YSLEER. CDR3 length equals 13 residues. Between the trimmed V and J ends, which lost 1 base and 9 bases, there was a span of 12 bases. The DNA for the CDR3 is TGCGCCAGCAGCCAAGTCTCCAGGGGTAGCTACACCTTC. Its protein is CASSQVSRGSYTF.

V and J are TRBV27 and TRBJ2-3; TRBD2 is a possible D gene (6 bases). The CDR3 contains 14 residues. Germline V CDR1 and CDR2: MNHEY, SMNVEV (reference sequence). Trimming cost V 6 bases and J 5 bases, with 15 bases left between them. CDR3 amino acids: CASSSRLEEDTQYF. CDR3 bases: TGTGCCAGCAGCTCCCGACTAGAAGAAGATACGCAGTATTTT.

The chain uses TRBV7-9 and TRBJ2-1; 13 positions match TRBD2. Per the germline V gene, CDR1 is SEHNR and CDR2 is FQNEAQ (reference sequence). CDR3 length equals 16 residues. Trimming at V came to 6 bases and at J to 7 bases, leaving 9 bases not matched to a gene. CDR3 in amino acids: CASREGLAGTANEQFF. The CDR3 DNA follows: TGTGCCAGCAGGGAGGGACTAGCGGGGACAGCTAATGAGCAGTTCTTC.

CDR3 DNA: TGTGCCAGCAGCTCGGGGAATACTAACTATGGCTACACCTTC. Residues: CASSSGNTNYGYTF. The chain joins TRBV12-1 to TRBJ1-2. TRBV12-1 is annotated as a pseudogene. The CDR3 runs to 14 residues.

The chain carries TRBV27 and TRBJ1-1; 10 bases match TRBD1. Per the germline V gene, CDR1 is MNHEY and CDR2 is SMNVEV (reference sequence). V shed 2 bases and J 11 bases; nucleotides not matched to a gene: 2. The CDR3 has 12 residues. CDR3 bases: TGTGCCAGCAGTTTAGGGACAGGGGTTGCTTTCTTT. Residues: CASSLGTGVAFF.

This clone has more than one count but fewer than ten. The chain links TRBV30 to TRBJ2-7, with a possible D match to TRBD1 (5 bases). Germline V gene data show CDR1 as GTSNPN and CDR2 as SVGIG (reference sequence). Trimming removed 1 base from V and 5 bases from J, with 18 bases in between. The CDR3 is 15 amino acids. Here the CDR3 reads CAWSDYRGAGDEQYF. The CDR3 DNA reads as TGTGCCTGGAGTGATTATAGGGGTGCAGGCGACGAGCAGTACTTC.

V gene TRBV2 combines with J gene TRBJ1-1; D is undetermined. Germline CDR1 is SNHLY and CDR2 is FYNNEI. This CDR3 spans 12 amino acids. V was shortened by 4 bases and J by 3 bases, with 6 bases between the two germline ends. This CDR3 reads CASSVAYTEAFF. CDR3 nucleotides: TGTGCCAGCAGTGTCGCGTACACTGAAGCTTTCTTT.

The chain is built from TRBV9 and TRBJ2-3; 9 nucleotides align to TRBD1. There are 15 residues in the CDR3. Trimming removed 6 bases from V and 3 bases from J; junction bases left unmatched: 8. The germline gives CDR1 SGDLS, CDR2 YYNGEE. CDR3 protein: CASTQGQGWTDTQYF. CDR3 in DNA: TGTGCCAGCACCCAGGGACAGGGCTGGACAGATACGCAGTATTTT.

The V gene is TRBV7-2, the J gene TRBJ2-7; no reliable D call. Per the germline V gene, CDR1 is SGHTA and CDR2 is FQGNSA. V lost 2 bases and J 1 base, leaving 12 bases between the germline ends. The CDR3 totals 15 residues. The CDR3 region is CASSLIIGSSYEQYF. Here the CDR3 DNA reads TGTGCCAGCAGCTTAATCATTGGCAGTTCCTACGAGCAGTACTTC.

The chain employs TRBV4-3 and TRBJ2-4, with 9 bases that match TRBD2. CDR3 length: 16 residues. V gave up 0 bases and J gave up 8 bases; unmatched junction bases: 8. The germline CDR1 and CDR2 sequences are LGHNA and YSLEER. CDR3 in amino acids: CASSQDLAGGLDIQYF. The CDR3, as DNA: TGCGCCAGCAGCCAAGATCTGGCGGGGGGGCTGGACATTCAGTACTTC.

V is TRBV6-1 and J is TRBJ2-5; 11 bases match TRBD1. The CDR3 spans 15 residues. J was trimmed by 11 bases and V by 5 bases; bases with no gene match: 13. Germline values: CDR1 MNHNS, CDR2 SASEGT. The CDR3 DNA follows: TGTGCCAGCAGTACGCCGAGGACAGGGGGCTGGGCGCAGTACTTC. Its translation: CASSTPRTGGWAQYF.

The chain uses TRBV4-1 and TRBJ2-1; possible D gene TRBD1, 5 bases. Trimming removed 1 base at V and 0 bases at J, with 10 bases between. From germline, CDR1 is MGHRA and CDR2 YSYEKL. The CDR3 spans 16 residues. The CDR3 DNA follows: TGCGCCAGCAGCCAAGGGGGCAGTCTCTCCTACAATGAGCAGTTCTTC. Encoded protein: CASSQGGSLSYNEQFF.

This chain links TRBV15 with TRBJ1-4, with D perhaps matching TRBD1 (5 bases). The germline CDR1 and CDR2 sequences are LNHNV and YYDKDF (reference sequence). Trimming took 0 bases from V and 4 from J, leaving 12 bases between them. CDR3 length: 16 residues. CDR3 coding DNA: TGTGCCACCAGCAGAGATAAAACAGGAAGTAATGAAAAACTGTTTTTT. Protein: CATSRDKTGSNEKLFF.

In nucleotides, the CDR3 is TGTGCCAGCAGCTCTCAGGGGTACACTGAAGCTTTCTTT. It codes for CASSSQGYTEAFF. V usage is TRBV7-8 and J usage is TRBJ1-1, with TRBD1 as a possible D gene (6 bases). Germline V gene data show CDR1 as SGHVS and CDR2 as FQNEAQ. The CDR3 is made up of 13 amino acids. V lost 4 bases, J lost 3 bases, and 9 bases lay in between.

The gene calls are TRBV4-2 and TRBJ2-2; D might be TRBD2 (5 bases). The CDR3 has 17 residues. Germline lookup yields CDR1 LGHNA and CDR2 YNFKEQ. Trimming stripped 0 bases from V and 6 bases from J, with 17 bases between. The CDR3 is CASSQDLRRVTAGELFF. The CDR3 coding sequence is TGTGCCAGCAGCCAAGATCTTCGGCGGGTGACGGCCGGGGAGCTGTTTTTT.

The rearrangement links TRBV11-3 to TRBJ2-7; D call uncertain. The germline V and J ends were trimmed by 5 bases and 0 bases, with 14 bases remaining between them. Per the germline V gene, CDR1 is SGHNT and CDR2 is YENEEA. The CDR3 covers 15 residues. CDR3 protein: CASSTLSTSSYEQYF. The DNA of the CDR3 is TGTGCCAGCAGCACGCTATCCACGAGCTCCTACGAGCAGTACTTC.